This T cell receptor beta chain is drawn from a study of memory CD4+ T cells and cytomegalovirus serostatus. For the study at large: Donors were healthy Belgian adults, 10 or so CMV seropositive and under 30 seronegative.

Germline V gene data show CDR1 as LGHNA and CDR2 as YNFKEQ. Trimming cost V 0 bases and J 0 bases; bases outside gene matches: 8. The CDR3 has 17 residues. Single viable CD3+CD4+CD8-CD45RO+ cells were sorted as the memory CD4+ T cells. Clones were read by immunoSEQ multiplex PCR, and TCRdb kept only the in-frame ones, dropping some. Of 45,000 to 55,000 clones in the sample, around 78% are singletons; the top ten hold 1.5% to 2%. V gene TRBV4-2 combines with J gene TRBJ2-7, with TRBD2 identical over 7 bases. The clonotype originates from an adult in good health and CMV-seronegative. The material sequenced was memory CD4+ T cells from blood. In DNA, the CDR3 is TGTGCCAGCAGCCAAGATATGGCAGCGGGAACCTCCTACGAGCAGTACTTC. Translating gives CASSQDMAAGTSYEQYF.